The clone carrying this T cell receptor beta chain was picked up a small number of times. CDR1 KGHDR and CDR2 SFDVKD come from the germline V gene. Trimming took off 9 bases at V and 3 bases at J, with 19 bases between the two ends. This CDR3 is 15 amino acids long. MiXCR, applied by TCRdb to the 5' RACE reads, yields one record per CDR3 protein. Among about 40,000 distinct CDR3 sequences listed, roughly 30% were seen once. The chain has TRBV24-1 and TRBJ1-2; D ambiguous. The sequence came from a female donor with breast cancer. The material sequenced was tumor-infiltrating memory CD4+ T cells sorted from the breast tumor. Indicated subset: memory CD4+ T cells, CD4+CD45RO+CD25-. The CDR3 nucleotides read TGTGCCACCGAACGAGAGGATATATGGGACTATGGCTACACCTTC. It specifies CATEREDIWDYGYTF.